This T cell receptor (beta chain) was identified in a study of OX40 agonist ivuxolimab in advanced cancers. The V end was cut by 4 bases, the J end by 0 bases, with 10 bases between. Looked up from germline, CDR1 is LGHNA and CDR2 is YNFKEQ. This CDR3 is 15 amino acids long. Some clones are missing from TCRdb's copy, which holds only in-frame ones; the method was immunoSEQ multiplex PCR. Seen here are 65,000 to 90,000 clones, more than 80% observed once, and the top ten hold almost 8.5%. Comment on this clone: Its antigen is unknown.

Findings and limits, study-wide: Among the nonresponders, some also had low normalized T-cell clonal expansion.

The rearrangement joins TRBV4-2 to TRBJ2-1; D might be TRBD2 (6 bases). The source material was CD4+ or CD8+ T cells sorted from blood, sampled in a trial of the OX40 agonist ivuxolimab. This clonotype was sampled from an adult with an advanced solid tumor such as melanoma, head and neck, liver or kidney cancer. The DNA of the CDR3 is TGTGCCAGCAGCCCAGGGCGGGGCTCCTACAATGAGCAGTTCTTC. Its translation: CASSPGRGSYNEQFF.